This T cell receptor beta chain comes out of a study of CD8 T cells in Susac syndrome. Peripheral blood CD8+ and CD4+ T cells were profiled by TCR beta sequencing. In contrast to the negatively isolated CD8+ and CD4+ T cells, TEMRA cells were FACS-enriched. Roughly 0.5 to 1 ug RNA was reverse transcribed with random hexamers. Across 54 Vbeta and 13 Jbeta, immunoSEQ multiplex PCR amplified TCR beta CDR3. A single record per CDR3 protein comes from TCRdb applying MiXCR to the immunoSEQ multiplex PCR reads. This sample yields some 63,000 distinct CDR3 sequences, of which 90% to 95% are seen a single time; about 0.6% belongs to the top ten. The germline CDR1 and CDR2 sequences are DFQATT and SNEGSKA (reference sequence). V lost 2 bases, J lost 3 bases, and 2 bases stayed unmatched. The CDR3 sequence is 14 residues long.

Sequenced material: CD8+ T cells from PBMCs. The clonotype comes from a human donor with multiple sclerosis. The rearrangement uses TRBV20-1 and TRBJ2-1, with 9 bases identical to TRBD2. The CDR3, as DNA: TGCAGTGCTAGATCTAGCGGGATCTACAATGAGCAGTTCTTC. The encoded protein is CSARSSGIYNEQFF.